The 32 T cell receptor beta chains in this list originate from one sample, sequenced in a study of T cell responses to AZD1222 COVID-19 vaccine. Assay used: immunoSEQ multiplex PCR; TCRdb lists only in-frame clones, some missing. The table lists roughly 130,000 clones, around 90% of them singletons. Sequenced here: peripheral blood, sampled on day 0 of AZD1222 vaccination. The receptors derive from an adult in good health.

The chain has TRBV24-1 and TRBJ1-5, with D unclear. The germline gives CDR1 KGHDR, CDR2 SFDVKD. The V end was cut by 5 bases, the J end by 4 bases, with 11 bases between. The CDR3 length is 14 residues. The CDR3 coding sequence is TGTGCCACCAGTGCCGGGCTCAGTAATCAGCCCCAGCATTTT. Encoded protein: CATSAGLSNQPQHF.

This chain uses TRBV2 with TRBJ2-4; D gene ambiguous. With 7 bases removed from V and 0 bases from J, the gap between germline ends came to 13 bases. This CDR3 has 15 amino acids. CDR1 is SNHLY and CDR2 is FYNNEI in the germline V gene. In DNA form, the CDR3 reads TGTGCCAGCATCGGGCAGCCCATAGCCAAAAACATTCAGTACTTC. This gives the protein CASIGQPIAKNIQYF.

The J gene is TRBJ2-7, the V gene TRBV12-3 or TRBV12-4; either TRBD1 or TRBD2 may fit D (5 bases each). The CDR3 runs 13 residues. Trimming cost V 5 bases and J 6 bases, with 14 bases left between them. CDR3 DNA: TGTGCCAGCAGTCCCTGGGGGTACTCCGAGCAGTACTTC. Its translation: CASSPWGYSEQYF.

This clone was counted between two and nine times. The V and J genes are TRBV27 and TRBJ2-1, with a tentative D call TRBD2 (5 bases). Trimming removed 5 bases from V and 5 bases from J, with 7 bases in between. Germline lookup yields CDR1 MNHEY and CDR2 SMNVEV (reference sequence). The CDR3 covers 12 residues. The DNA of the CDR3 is TGTGCCAGCAGTCCCGGGGACAATGAGCAGTTCTTC. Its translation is CASSPGDNEQFF.

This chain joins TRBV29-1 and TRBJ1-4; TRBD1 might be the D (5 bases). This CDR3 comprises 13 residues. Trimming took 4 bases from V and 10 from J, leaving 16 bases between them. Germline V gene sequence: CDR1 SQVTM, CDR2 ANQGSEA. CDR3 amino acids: CSVGGSQAGKLFF. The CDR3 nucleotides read TGCAGCGTTGGGGGCTCCCAGGCGGGAAAACTGTTTTTT.

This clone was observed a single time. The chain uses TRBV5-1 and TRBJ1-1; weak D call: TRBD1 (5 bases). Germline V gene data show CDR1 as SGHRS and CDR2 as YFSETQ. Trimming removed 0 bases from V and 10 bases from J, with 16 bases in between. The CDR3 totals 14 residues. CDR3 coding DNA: TGCGCCAGCAGCTTGGAACTTGGCGTAACAGGAGCTTTCTTT. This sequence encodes CASSLELGVTGAFF. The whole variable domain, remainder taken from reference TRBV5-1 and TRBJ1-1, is KAGVTQTPRYLIKTRGQQVTLSCSPISGHRSVSWYQQTPGQGLQFLFEYFSETQRNKGNFPGRFSGRQFSNSRSEMNVSTLELGDSALYLCASSLELGVTGAFFGQGTRLTVV.

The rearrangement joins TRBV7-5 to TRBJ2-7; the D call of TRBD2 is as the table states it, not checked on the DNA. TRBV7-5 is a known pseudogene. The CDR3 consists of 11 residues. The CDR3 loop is CVRSRAHEQYF. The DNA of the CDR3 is TGTGTCAGAAGCCGCGCCCACGAGCAGTACTTC.

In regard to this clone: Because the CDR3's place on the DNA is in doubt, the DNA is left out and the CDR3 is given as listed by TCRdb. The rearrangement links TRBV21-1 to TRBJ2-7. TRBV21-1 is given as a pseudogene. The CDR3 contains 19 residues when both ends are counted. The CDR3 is CASSKVGGGSRLGSYEQYF.

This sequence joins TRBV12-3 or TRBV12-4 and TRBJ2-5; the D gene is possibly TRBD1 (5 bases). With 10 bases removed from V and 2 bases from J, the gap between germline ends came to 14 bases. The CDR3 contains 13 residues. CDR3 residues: CAITRDSQETQYF. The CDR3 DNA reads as TGTGCCATCACCCGAGACAGTCAAGAGACCCAGTACTTC.

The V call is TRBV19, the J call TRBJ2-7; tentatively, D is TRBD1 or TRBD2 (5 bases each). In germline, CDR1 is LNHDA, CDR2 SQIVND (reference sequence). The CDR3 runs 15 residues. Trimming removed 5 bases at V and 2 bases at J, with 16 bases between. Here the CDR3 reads CASSASGTATYEQYF. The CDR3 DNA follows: TGTGCCAGTAGTGCCTCCGGGACCGCTACCTACGAGCAGTACTTC.

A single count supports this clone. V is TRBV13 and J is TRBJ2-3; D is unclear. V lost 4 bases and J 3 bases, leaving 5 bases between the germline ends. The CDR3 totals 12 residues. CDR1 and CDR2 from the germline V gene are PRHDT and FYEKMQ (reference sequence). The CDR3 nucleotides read TGTGCCAGCAGCTCAGGTACAGATACGCAGTATTTT. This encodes CASSSGTDTQYF.

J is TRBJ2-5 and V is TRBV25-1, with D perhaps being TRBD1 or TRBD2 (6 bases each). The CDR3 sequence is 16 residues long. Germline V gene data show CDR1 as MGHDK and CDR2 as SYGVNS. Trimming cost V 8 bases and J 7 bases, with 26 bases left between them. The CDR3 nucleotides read TGTGCCAGCGGGGCCCCCGTAGCGGCAGGAGGGGGGACCCAGTACTTC. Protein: CASGAPVAAGGGTQYF.

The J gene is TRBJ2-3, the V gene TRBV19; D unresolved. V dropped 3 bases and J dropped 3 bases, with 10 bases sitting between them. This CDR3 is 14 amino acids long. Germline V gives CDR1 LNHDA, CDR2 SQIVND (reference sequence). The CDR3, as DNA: TGTGCCAGTAGTATGCGCTGGGGAACAGATACGCAGTATTTT. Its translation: CASSMRWGTDTQYF.

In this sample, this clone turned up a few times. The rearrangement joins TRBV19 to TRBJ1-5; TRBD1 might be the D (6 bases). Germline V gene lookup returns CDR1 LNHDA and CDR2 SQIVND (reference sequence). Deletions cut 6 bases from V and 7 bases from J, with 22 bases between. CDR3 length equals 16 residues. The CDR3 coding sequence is TGTGCCAGTAGCCTTACTGCGGCAGGGGTGTACCAGCCCCAGCATTTT. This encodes CASSLTAAGVYQPQHF.

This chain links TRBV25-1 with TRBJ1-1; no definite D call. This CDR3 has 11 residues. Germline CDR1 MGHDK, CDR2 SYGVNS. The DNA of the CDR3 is TGTGCAGCAGGATGGGAGACTGAAGCTTTCTTT. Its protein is CAAGWETEAFF.

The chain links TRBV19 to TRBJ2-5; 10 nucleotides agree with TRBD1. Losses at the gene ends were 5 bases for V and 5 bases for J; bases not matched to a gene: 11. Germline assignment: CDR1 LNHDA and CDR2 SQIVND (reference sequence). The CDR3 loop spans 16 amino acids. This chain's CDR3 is CASSPRQGQGFETQYF. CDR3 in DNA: TGTGCCAGTAGTCCCAGGCAGGGACAGGGGTTTGAGACCCAGTACTTC.

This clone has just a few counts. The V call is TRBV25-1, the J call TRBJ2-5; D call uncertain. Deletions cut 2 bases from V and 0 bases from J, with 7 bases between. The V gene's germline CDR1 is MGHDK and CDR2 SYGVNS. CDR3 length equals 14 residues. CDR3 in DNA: TGTGCCAGCAGTGAACGCAGCTACCAAGAGACCCAGTACTTC. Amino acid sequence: CASSERSYQETQYF. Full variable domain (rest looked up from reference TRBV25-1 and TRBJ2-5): EADIYQTPRYLVIGTGKKITLECSQTMGHDKMYWYQQDPGMELHLIHYSYGVNSTEKGDLSSESTVSRIRTEHFPLTLESARPSHTSQYLCASSERSYQETQYFGPGTRLLVL.

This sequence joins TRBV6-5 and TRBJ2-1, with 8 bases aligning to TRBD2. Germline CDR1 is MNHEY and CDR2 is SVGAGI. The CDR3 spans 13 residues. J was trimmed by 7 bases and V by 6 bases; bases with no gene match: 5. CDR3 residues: CASRGSGTNEQFF. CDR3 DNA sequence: TGTGCCAGCAGGGGTAGCGGGACTAATGAGCAGTTCTTC.

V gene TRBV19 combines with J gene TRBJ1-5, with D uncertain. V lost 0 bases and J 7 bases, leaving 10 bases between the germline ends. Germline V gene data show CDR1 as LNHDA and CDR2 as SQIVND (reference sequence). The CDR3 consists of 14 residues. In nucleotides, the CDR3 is TGTGCCAGTAGTATAGAGGGCTCGGGGCAGCCCCAGCATTTT. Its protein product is CASSIEGSGQPQHF.

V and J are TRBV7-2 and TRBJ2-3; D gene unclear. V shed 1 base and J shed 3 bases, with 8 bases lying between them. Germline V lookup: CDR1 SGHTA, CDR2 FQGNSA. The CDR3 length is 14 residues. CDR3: CASSLEAQTDTQYF. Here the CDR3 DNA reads TGTGCCAGCAGCTTAGAGGCCCAGACAGATACGCAGTATTTT.

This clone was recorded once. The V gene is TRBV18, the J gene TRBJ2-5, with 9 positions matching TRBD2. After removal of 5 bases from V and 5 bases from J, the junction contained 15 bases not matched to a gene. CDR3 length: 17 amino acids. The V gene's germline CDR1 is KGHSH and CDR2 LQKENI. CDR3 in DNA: TGTGCCAGCTCAGATCATCTCCCGGGACTAGCAGGGGAGACCCAGTACTTC. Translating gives CASSDHLPGLAGETQYF.

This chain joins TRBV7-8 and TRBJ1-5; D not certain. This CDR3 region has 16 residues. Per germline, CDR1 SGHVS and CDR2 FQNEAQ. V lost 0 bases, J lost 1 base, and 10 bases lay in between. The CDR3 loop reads CASSLAFRASNQPQHF. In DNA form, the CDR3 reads TGTGCCAGCAGCTTAGCTTTTAGGGCCAGCAATCAGCCCCAGCATTTT.

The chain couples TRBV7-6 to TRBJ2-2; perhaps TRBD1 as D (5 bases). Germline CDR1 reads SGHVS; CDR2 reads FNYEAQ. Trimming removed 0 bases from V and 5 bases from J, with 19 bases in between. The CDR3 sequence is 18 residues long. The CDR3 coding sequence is TGTGCCAGCAGCTTAGCTGTCGGGCAGGGCCCCGGAACCGGGGAGCTGTTTTTT. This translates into CASSLAVGQGPGTGELFF. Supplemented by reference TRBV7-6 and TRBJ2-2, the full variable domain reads GAGVSQSPRYKVTKRGQDVALRCDPISGHVSLYWYRQALGQGPEFLTYFNYEAQQDKSGLPNDRFSAERPEGSISTLTIQRTEQRDSAMYRCASSLAVGQGPGTGELFFGEGSRLTVL.

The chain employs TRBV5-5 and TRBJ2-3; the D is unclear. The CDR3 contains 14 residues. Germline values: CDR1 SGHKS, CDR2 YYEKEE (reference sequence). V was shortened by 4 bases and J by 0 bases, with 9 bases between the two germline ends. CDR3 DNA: TGTGCCAGCAGCCGGTTCGGGAGCACAGATACGCAGTATTTT. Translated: CASSRFGSTDTQYF. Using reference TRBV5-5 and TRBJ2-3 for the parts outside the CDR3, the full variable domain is DAGVTQSPTHLIKTRGQQVTLRCSPISGHKSVSWYQQVLGQGPQFIFQYYEKEERGRGNFPDRFSARQFPNYSSELNVNALLLGDSALYLCASSRFGSTDTQYFGPGTRLTVL.

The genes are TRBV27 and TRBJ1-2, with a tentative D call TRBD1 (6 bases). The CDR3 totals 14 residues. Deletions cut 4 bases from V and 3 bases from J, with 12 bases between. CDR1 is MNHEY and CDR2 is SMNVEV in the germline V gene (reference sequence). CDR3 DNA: TGTGCCAGCAGTTCCCAGGAGGGGGACTATGGCTACACCTTC. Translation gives CASSSQEGDYGYTF.

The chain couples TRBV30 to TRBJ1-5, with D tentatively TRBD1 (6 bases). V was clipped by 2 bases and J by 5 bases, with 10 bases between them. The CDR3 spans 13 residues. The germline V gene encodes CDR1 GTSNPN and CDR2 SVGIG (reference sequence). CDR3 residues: CAWSPQGHQPQHF. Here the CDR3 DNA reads TGTGCCTGGAGTCCACAGGGCCATCAGCCCCAGCATTTT.

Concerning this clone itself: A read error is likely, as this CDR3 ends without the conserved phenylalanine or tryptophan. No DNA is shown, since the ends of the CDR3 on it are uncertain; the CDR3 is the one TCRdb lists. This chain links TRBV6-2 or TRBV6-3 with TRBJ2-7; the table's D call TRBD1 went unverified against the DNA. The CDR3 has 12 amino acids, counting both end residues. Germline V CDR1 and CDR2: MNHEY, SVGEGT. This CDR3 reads CASSSPGGAHSP.

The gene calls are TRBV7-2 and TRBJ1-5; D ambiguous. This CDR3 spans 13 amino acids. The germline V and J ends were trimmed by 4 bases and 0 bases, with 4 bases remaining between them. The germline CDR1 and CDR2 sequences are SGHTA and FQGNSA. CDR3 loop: CASSSYSNQPQHF. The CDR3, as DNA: TGTGCCAGCAGCTCGTATAGCAATCAGCCCCAGCATTTT.

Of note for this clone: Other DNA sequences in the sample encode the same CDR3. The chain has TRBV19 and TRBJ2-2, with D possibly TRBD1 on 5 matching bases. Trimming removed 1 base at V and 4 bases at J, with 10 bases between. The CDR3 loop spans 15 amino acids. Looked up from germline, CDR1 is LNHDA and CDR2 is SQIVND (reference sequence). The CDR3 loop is CASSIGQGSTGELFF. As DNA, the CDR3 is TGTGCCAGTAGTATAGGGCAGGGAAGCACCGGGGAGCTGTTTTTT. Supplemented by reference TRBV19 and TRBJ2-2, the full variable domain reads DGGITQSPKYLFRKEGQNVTLSCEQNLNHDAMYWYRQDPGQGLRLIYYSQIVNDFQKGDIAEGYSVSREKKESFPLTVTSAQKNPTAFYLCASSIGQGSTGELFFGEGSRLTVL.

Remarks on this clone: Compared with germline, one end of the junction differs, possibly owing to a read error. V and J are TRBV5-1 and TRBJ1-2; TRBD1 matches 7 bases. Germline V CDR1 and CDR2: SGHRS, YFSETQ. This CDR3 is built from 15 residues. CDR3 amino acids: CASRLDRQGNYGYTF. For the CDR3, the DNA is TGCGCCAGCAGATTGGACAGGCAAGGGAACTATGGCTACACCTTC.

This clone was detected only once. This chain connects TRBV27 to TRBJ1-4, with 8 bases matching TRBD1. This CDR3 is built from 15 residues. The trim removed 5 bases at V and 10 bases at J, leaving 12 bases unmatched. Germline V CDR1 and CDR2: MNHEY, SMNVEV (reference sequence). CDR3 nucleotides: TGTGCCAGCAGTCCACTATATGGACAGGGAGGAAAACTGTTTTTT. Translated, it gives CASSPLYGQGGKLFF.

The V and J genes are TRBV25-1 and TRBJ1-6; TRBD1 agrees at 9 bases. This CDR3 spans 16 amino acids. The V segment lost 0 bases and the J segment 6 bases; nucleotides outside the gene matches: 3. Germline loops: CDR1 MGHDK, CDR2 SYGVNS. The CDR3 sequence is CASSEYGGQGNSPLHF. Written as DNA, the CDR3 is TGTGCCAGCAGTGAATACGGGGGACAGGGTAATTCACCCCTCCACTTT.